The TCR beta chain under discussion was sequenced for a study of T cells in localized non-small cell lung cancer. The method was immunoSEQ multiplex PCR; TCRdb's version includes in-frame clones alone and lacks a portion of them. The sample lists over a thousand clones, 24% occurring once. There are a few counts of this clone. Its antigen is unknown. Germline-derived CDR1 and CDR2 are MNHGY and SAAAGT. CDR3 length: 13 residues. J gave up 1 base and V 10 bases, and 2 bases lay outside the gene matches. General study points: Heterogeneity is still possible, as just one tumor region was sequenced.

Source: lung tumor tissue, taken before any cancer treatment. The chain recombines TRBV6-8 with TRBJ2-1; 9 positions agree with TRBD2. The source is a female donor over 55 with stage II lung adenocarcinoma. The CDR3 DNA is TGTGCCATAAGCGGGAGGTCCTACAATGAGCAGTTCTTC. This codes for CAISGRSYNEQFF.